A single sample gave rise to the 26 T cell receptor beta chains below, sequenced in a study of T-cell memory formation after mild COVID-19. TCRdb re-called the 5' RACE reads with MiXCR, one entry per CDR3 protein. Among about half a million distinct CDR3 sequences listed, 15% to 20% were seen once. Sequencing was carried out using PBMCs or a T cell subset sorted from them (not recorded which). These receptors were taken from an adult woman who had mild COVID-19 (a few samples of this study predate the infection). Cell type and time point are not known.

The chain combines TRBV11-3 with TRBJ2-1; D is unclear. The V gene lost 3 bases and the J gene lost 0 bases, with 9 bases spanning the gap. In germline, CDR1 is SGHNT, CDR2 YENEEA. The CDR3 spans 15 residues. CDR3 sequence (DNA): TGTGCCAGCAGCTTGTTTCCAAGCTCCTACAATGAGCAGTTCTTC. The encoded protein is CASSLFPSSYNEQFF.

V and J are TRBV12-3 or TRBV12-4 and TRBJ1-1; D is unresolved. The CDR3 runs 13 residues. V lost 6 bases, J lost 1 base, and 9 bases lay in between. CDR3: CASSRSTNTEAFF. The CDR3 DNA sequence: TGTGCCAGCAGCCGAAGCACGAACACTGAAGCTTTCTTT.

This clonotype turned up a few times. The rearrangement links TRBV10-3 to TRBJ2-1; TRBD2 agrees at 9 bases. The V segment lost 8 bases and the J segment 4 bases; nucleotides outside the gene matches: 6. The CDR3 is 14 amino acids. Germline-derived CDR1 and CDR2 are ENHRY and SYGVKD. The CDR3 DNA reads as TGTGCCATCTCGGTTAGCGGGGGTTACAATGAGCAGTTCTTC. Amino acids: CAISVSGGYNEQFF.

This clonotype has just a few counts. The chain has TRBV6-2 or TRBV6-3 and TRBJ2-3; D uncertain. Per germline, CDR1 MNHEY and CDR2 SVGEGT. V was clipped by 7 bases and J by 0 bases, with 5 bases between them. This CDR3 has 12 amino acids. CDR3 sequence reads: CASTDSTDTQYF. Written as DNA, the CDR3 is TGTGCCAGCACCGACAGCACAGATACGCAGTATTTT.

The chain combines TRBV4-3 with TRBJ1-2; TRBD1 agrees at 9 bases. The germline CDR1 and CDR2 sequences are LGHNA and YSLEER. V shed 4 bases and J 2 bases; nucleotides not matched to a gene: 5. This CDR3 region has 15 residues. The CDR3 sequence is CASSPGTGPNYGYTF. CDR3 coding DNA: TGCGCCAGCAGCCCCGGGACAGGGCCCAACTATGGCTACACCTTC.

The CDR3 DNA follows: TGTGCCACCAGTGATTCCGCGACTCCAGACTACGAGCAGTACTTC. It translates to CATSDSATPDYEQYF. This chain uses TRBV24-1 with TRBJ2-7; D ambiguous. This CDR3 is 15 amino acids long. Germline CDR1 and CDR2: KGHDR and SFDVKD. V lost 2 bases, J lost 3 bases, and 13 bases lay in between.

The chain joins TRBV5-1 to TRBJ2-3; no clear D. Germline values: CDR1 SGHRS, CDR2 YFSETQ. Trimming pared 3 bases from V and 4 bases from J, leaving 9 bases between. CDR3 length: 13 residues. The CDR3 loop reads CASSSPGPDTQYF. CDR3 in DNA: TGCGCCAGCAGCTCCCCTGGGCCAGATACGCAGTATTTT.

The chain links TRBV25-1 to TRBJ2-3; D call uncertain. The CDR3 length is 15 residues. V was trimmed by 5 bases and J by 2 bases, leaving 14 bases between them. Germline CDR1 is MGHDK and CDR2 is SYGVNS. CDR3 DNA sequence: TGTGCCAGCAGTCCACTGGCGACACCCACAGATACGCAGTATTTT. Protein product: CASSPLATPTDTQYF.

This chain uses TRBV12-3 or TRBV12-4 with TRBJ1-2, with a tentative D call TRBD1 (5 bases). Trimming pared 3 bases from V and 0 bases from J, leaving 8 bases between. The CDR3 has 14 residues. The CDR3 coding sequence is TGTGCCAGCAGTTTTGACAGAGCTAACTATGGCTACACCTTC. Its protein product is CASSFDRANYGYTF.

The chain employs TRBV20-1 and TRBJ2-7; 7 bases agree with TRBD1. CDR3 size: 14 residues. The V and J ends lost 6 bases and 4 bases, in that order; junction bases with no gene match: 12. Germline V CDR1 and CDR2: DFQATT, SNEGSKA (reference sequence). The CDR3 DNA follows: TGCAGTGCGGGGACAGAAGGTTTCCCTTACGAGCAGTACTTC. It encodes CSAGTEGFPYEQYF.

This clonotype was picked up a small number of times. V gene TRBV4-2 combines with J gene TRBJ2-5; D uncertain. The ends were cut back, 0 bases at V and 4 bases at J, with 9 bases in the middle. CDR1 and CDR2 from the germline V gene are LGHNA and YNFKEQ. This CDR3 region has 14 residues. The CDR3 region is CASSQDRTVETQYF. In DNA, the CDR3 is TGTGCCAGCAGCCAAGATCGAACGGTAGAGACCCAGTACTTC.

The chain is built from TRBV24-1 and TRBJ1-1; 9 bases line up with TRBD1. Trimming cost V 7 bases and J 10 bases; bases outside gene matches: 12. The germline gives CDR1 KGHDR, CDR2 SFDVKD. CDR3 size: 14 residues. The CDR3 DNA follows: TGTGCCACCAGCCCACCCGGGACAGGGATCGGAGCTTTCTTT. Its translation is CATSPPGTGIGAFF.

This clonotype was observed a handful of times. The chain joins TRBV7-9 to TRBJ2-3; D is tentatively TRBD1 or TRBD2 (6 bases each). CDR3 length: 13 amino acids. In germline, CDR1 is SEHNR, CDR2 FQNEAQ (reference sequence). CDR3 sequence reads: CSTGASNSDTQYF. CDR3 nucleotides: TGTAGCACGGGGGCCTCAAACTCAGATACGCAGTATTTT. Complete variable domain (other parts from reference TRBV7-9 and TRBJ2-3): DTGVSQNPRHKITKRGQNVTFRCDPISEHNRLYWYRQTLGQGPEFLTYFQNEAQLEKSRLLSDRFSAERPKGSFSTLEIQRTEQGDSAMYLCSTGASNSDTQYFGPGTRLTVL.

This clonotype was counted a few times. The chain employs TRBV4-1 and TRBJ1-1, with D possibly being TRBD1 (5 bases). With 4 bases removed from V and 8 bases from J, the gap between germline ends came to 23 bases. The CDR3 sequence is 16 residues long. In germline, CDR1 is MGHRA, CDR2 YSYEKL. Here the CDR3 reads CASSLGSGALGTEAFF. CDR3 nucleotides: TGCGCCAGCAGCCTAGGCAGCGGGGCTTTAGGTACCGAAGCTTTCTTT.

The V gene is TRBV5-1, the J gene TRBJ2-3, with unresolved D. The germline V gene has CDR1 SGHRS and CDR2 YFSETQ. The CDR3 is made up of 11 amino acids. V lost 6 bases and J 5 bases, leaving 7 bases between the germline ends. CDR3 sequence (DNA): TGCGCCAGCACGCCGGAAGATACGCAGTATTTT. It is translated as CASTPEDTQYF. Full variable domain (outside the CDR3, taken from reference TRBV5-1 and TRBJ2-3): KAGVTQTPRYLIKTRGQQVTLSCSPISGHRSVSWYQQTPGQGLQFLFEYFSETQRNKGNFPGRFSGRQFSNSRSEMNVSTLELGDSALYLCASTPEDTQYFGPGTRLTVL.

This CDR3 is CASSLTGLYYEQYF. The DNA for the CDR3 is TGTGCCAGCAGTTTAACGGGACTATACTACGAGCAGTACTTC. The gene calls are TRBV12-3 or TRBV12-4 and TRBJ2-7, with TRBD2 matching 7 bases. Unmatched junction bases numbered 4, after V lost 2 bases and J lost 3 bases. The CDR3 is 14 amino acids.

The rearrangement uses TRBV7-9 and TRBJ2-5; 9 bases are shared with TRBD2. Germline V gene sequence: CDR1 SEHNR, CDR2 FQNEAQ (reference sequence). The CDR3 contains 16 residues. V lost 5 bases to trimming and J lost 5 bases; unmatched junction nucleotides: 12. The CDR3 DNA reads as TGTGCCAGCAGCCATTTCGCGGGAGGGTCCCGGGAGACCCAGTACTTC. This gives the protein CASSHFAGGSRETQYF.

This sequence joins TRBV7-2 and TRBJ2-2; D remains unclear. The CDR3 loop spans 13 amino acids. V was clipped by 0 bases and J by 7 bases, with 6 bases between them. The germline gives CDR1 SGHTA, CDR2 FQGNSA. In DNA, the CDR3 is TGTGCCAGCAGCTTAGCTAGTTTCGGGGAGCTGTTTTTT. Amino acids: CASSLASFGELFF.

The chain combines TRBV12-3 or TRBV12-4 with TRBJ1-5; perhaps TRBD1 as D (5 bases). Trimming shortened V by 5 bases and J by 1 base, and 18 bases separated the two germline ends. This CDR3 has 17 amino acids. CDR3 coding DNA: TGTGCCAGCAGTCCCTGGGGCGAGGGGCTGAGCAATCAGCCCCAGCATTTT. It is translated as CASSPWGEGLSNQPQHF.

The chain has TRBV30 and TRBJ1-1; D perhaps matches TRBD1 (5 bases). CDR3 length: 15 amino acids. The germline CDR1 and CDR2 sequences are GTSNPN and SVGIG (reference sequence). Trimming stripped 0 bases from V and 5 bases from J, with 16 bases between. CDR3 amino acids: CAWSVGRGSGTEAFF. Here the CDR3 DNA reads TGTGCCTGGAGTGTAGGGAGGGGTTCGGGGACTGAAGCTTTCTTT.

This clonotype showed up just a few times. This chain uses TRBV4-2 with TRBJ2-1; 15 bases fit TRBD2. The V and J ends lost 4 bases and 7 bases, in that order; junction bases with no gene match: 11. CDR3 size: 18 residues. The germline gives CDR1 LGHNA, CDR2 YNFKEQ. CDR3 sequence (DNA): TGTGCCAGCAGCCCTAGCTTACGGACTAGCGGGAGGGGGAATGAGCAGTTCTTC. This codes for CASSPSLRTSGRGNEQFF.

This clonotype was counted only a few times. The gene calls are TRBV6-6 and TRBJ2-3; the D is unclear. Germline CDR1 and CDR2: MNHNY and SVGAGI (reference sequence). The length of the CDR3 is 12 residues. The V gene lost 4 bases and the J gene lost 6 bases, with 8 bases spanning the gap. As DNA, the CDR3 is TGTGCCAGCAGTTTCGTCGGTGATACGCAGTATTTT. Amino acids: CASSFVGDTQYF.

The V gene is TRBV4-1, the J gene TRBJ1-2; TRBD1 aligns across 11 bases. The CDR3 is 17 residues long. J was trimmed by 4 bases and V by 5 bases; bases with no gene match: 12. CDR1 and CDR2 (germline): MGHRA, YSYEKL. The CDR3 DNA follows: TGCGCCAGCAGCACTGGGACAGGGGGAAGAATCTTCTATGGCTACACCTTC. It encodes CASSTGTGGRIFYGYTF.

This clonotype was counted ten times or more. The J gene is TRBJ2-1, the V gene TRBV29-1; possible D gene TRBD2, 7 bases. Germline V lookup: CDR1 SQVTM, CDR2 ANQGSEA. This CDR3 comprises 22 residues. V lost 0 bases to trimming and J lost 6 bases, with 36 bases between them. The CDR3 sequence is CSVEDIPWGGSWASRGINEQFF. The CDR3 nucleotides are TGCAGCGTTGAAGATATTCCTTGGGGGGGCTCTTGGGCATCGAGGGGCATCAATGAGCAGTTCTTC.

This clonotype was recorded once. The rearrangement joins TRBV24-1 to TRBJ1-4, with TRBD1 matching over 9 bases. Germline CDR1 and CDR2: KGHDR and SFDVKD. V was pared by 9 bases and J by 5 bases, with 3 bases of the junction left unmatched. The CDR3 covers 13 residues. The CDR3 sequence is CATGTGNNEKLFF. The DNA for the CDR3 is TGTGCCACCGGGACAGGGAACAATGAAAAACTGTTTTTT.

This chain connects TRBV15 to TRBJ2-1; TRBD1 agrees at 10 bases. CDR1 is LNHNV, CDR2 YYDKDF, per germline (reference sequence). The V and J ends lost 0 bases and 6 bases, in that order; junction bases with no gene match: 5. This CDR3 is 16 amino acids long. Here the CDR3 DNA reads TGTGCCACCAGCAGAGAGTTCCGACAGGGGGCCAATGAGCAGTTCTTC. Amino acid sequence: CATSREFRQGANEQFF.